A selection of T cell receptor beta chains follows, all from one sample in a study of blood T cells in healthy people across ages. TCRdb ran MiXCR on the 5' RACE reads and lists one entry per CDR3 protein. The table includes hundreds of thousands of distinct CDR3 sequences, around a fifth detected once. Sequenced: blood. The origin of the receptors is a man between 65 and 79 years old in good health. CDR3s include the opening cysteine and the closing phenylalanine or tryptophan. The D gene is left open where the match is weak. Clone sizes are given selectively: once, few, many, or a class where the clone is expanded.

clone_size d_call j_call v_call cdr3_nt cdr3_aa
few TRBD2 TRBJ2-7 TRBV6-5 TGTGCCAGCAGTTCGGGCGGGGGTGGATCCTACGAGCAGTACTTC CASSSGGGGSYEQYF
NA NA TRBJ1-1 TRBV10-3 TGTGCCATCAGTGAGTCCTCTCGAGGGACTGAAGCTTTCTTT CAISESSRGTEAFF
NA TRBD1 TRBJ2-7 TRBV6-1 TGTGCCAGCAGTGAAGCCCATGACAGGGGAGACGAGCAGTACTTC CASSEAHDRGDEQYF
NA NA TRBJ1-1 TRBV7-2 TGTGCCAGCAGCCTGTGGACGGGAGAAACTGAAGCTTTCTTT CASSLWTGETEAFF
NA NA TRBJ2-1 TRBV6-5 TGTGCCAGCAGCCCCGAGGGGTCCATTTACAATGAGCAGTTCTTC CASSPEGSIYNEQFF
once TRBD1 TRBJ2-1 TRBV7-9 TGTGCCAGCAGCCCACAGGGGGGCGATGAGCAGTTCTTC CASSPQGGDEQFF
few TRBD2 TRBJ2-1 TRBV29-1 TGCAACCATTCAGGCGGGAGTCCCGGTGAGCAGTTCTTC CNHSGGSPGEQFF
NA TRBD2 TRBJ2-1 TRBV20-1 TGCAGTGCTAGAAGGTCTAGCGGGAGTAATCAGCAGTTCTTC CSARRSSGSNQQFF
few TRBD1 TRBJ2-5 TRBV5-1 TGCGCCAGCAGCTTACAGGGGGCGCAGTTAGAGACCCAGTACTTC CASSLQGAQLETQYF
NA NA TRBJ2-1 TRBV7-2 TGTGCCAGCAGCTTAGCGCATTTAGGTTACAATGAGCAGTTCTTC CASSLAHLGYNEQFF
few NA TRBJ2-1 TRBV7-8 TGTGCCAGCAGCTTACCGGGACTCGTGGGGTTCTTC CASSLPGLVGFF
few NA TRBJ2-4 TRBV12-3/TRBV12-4 TGTGCCAGCAGTTTAGCTATGGACATTCAGTACTTC CASSLAMDIQYF
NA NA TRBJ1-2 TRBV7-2 TGTGCCAGCAGCTTAGTTGCGGGGGGCTACACCTTC CASSLVAGGYTF
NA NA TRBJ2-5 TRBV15 TGTGCCACCAGCAGAACTAGCAGGGCGGACCAAGAGACCCAGTACTTC CATSRTSRADQETQYF
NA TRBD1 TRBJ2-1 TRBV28 TGTGCCAGCAGTTTACCCGGGACAGACTACAATGAGCAGTTCTTC CASSLPGTDYNEQFF
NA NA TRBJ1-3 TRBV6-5 TGTGCCAGCTCCCCCGTACTAGGCGGTGGAAACACCATATATTTT CASSPVLGGGNTIYF
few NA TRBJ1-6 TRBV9 TGTGCCAGCAGCGTTGGGGGGCCCGGAAATTCACCCCTCCACTTT CASSVGGPGNSPLHF
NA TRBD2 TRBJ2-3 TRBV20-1 TGCAGTGCAACTACACTAGCGGGGGACCTCACAGATACGCAGTATTTT CSATTLAGDLTDTQYF
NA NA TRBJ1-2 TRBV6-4 TGTGCCAGCAGTGAGGGGGCAGGGAAAGGCTACACCTTC CASSEGAGKGYTF
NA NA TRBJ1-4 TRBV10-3 TGTGCCATCAGTCCCGGGACGGTCGATGAAAAACTGTTTTTT CAISPGTVDEKLFF
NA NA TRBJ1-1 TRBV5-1 TGCGCCAGCAGCTTGGTAGGCCAGGAGGATGAAGCTTTCTTT CASSLVGQEDEAFF
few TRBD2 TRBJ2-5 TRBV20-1 TGCAGGGCACTAGCGGGGGGCCGCCAAGAGACCCAGTACTTC CRALAGGRQETQYF
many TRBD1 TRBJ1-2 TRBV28 TGTGCCAGCAGCTCCGGGACAGGACGATATGGCTACACCTTC CASSSGTGRYGYTF
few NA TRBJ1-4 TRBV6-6 TGTGCCAGCATGGAGGGGATAAGTGAAAAACTGTTTTTT CASMEGISEKLFF
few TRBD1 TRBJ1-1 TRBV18 TGTGCCAGCTCACCCGGACAGGTCGCTGAAGCTTTCTTT CASSPGQVAEAFF
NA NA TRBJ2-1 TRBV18 TGTGCCAGCTCACCTTGGGAGACTAGTCTCAATGAGCAGTTCTTC CASSPWETSLNEQFF
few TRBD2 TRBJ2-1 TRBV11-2 TGTGCCAGCAGCTTTGTTGGACTAGCGCACTCCTACAATGAGCAGTTCTTC CASSFVGLAHSYNEQFF
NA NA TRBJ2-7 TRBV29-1 TGCAGCGTTGAAAGTGACTCAGGCTCCTACGAGCAGTACTTC CSVESDSGSYEQYF
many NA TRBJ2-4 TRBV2 TGTGCCAGCAGTGCACAGGGACTTAAAAACATTCAGTACTTC CASSAQGLKNIQYF
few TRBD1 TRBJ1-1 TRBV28 TGTGCCAGCAGTTCGCCCGGGACAGGGGACACTGAAGCTTTCTTT CASSSPGTGDTEAFF
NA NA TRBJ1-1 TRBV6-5 TGTGCCACCGCAAGGGGGGGAGAGACTGAAGCTTTCTTT CATARGGETEAFF
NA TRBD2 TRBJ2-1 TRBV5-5 TGTGCCAGCAGCTTTGGACTAGGACCTTCCTACAATGAGCAGTTCTTC CASSFGLGPSYNEQFF
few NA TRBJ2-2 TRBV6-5 TGTGCCAGCAGTTATGGGCGAAACACCGGGGAGCTGTTTTTT CASSYGRNTGELFF
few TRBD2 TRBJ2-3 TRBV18 TGTGCCAGCTCACCACGTCCCCGGGCGGGGGGCACAGATACGCAGTATTTT CASSPRPRAGGTDTQYF
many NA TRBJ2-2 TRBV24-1 TGTGCCACCAAAGGAGGGGGCTCGAACACCGGGGAGCTGTTTTTT CATKGGGSNTGELFF
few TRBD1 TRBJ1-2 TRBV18 TGTGCCAGCTCAAGAACAGGGGAGAGTGGCTACACCTTC CASSRTGESGYTF
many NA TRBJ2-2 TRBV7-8 TGTGCCAGCAGCGTATACAGGGAGCCCAGGGCCGGGGAGCTGTTTTTT CASSVYREPRAGELFF
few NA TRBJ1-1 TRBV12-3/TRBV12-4 TGTGCCAGCAGTTTGCGGAGGGGCACTGAAGCTTTCTTT CASSLRRGTEAFF
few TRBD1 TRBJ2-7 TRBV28 TGTGCCAGCAGTCCAAGGGACAGGGGGCCCGACGAGCAGTACTTC CASSPRDRGPDEQYF
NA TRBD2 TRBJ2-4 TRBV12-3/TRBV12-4 TGTGCCAGCAGTCCCACCGGGCTAGCGGGGAGAAACATTCAGTACTTC CASSPTGLAGRNIQYF
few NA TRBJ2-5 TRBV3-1 TGTGCCAGCAGCCAATTATTAACCGGAGAGACCCAGTACTTC CASSQLLTGETQYF
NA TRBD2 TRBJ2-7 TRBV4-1 TGCGCCAGCAGCCAGGGACTAGCGGGTCCCGAGGCCTACGAGCAGTACTTC CASSQGLAGPEAYEQYF
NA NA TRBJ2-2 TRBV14 TGTGCCAGCAGCCAAGCAGGCAACGGGGCCGGGGAGCTGTTTTTT CASSQAGNGAGELFF
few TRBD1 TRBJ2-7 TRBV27 TGTGCCAGCAGTTTTAACCCGGACAGGGGCGAGCAGTACTTC CASSFNPDRGEQYF
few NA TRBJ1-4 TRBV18 TGTGCCAGCTCACCAGGTTCAGAGTATGAAAAACTGTTTTTT CASSPGSEYEKLFF
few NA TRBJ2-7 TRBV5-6 TGTGCCAGCAGCTTGGGCAGGGAGTTAGGTTCACCAACCTACGAGCAGTACTTC CASSLGRELGSPTYEQYF
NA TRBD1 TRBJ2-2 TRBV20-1 TGCAGTGCTACAGGGGGCTTACACACCGGGGAGCTGTTTTTT CSATGGLHTGELFF
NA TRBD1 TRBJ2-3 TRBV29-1 TGCAACGGGGACAGCGTTAGCACAGATACGCAGTATTTT CNGDSVSTDTQYF
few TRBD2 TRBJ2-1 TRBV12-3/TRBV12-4 TGTGCCAGCAGTTTCCCGGGACTAGATTTTTACAATGAGCAGTTCTTC CASSFPGLDFYNEQFF
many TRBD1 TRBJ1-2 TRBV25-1 TGTGCCAGCAGTGTCCAGGGGGCTAGGGGCTACACCTTC CASSVQGARGYTF
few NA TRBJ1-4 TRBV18 TGTGCCAGCTCACCACAAATCGGGACTAATGAAAAACTGTTTTTT CASSPQIGTNEKLFF
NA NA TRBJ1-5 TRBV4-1 TGCGCCAGCAGCCAAGACGGGGTCCGGGGGAATCAGCCCCAGCATTTT CASSQDGVRGNQPQHF
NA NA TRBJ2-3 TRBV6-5 TGTGCCAGCAGGTGGACCTGTACAGATACGCAGTATTTT CASRWTCTDTQYF
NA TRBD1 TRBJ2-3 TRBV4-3 TGCGCCAGCAGCCAGACAGGGTTGGGCACAGATACGCAGTATTTT CASSQTGLGTDTQYF
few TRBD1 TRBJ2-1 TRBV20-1 TGCAGTGCTAGAGATGGGACAGGTGGACGTGCCTACAATGAGCAGTTCTTC CSARDGTGGRAYNEQFF
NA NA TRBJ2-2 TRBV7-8 TGTGCCAGCAGCCGCGCAACGGGGCGAACCGGGGAGCTGTTTTTT CASSRATGRTGELFF
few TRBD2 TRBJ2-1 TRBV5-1 TGCGCCAGCAGGGGACTAGCGGGCAACAATGAGCAGTTCTTC CASRGLAGNNEQFF
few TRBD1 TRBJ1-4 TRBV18 TGTGCCAGCTCACCAGCGACAGGGGAAGAAAAACTGTTTTTT CASSPATGEEKLFF
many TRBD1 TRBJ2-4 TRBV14 TGTGCCAGCAGCCGCTCAATGACAGGGAGCATTCAGTACTTC CASSRSMTGSIQYF